This record concerns one T cell receptor (beta chain) sequence. Antigen specificity is unknown. This sample stems from a study of T cells after yellow fever vaccination. Study-wide findings and caveats: A secondary response was less intense yet reached its peak sooner, at day 5 versus 15. Clonotypes found in both CD4 and CD8 compartments made up a small share.

Production of TCR cDNA was by 5'RACE template switching, which also added a universal primer site and UMIs. TCRdb re-called the 5' RACE reads through MiXCR, storing one row per CDR3 protein. The sample consists of around 67,000 distinct CDR3 sequences, around 6.9% of them appearing once. The CDR3 has 15 amino acids. CDR1 is MGHRA, CDR2 YSYEKL, per germline. V was shortened by 4 bases and J by 4 bases, with 14 bases between the two germline ends. The chain couples TRBV4-1 to TRBJ1-5, with D uncertain. The sequence derives from a young man who received the YFV17D yellow fever vaccine. Source: CD8+ T cells sorted from PBMCs, taken about 5 days after the first yellow fever vaccination. The CDR3 spells CASSPPDTLNQPQHF. The CDR3 bases are TGCGCCAGCAGCCCCCCCGACACCCTGAATCAGCCCCAGCATTTT.